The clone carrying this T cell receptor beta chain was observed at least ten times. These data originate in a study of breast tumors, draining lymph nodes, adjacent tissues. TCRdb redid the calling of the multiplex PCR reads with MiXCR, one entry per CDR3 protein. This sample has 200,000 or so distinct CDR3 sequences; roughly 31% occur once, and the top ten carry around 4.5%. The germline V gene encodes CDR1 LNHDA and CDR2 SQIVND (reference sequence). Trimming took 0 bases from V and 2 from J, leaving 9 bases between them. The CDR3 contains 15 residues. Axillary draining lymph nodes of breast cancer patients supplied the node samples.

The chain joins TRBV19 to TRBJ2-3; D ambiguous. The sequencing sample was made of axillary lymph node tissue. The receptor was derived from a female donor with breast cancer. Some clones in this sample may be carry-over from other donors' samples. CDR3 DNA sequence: TGTGCCAGTAGTATAGACGGGCTAATCACAGATACGCAGTATTTT. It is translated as CASSIDGLITDTQYF. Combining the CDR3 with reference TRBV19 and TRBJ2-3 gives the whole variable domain DGGITQSPKYLFRKEGQNVTLSCEQNLNHDAMYWYRQDPGQGLRLIYYSQIVNDFQKGDIAEGYSVSREKKESFPLTVTSAQKNPTAFYLCASSIDGLITDTQYFGPGTRLTVL.